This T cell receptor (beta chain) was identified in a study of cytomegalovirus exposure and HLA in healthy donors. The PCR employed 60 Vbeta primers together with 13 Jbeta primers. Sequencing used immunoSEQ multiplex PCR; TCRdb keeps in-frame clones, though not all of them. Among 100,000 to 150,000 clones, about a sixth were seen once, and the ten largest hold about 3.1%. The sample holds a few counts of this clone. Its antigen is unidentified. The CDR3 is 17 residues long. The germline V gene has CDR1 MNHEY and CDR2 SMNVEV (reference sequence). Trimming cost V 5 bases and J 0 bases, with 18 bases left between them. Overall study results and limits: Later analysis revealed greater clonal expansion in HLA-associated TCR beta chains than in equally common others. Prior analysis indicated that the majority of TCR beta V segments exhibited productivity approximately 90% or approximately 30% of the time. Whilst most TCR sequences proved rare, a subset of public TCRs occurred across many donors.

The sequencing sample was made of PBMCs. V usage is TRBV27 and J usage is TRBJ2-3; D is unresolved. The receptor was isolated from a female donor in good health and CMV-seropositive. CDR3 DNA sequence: TGTGCCAGCAGTAAAACGTTGGATAGACTCAGCACAGATACGCAGTATTTT. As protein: CASSKTLDRLSTDTQYF.